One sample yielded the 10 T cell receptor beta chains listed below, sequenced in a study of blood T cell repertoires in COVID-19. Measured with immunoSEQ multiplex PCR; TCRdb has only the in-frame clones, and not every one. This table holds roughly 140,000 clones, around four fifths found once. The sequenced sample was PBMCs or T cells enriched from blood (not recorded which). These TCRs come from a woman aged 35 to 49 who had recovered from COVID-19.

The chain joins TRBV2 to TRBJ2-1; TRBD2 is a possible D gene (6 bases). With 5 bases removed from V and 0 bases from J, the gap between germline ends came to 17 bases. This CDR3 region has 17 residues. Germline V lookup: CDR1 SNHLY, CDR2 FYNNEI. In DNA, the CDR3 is TGTGCCAGCAGTCTTACTAGATTGGAGGGCTCCTACAATGAGCAGTTCTTC. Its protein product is CASSLTRLEGSYNEQFF.

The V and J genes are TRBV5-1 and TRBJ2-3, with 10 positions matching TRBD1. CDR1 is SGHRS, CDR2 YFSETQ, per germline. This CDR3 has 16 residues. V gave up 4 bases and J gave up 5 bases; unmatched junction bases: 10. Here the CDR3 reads CASSRTGTGELDTQYF. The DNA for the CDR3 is TGCGCCAGCAGCCGTACCGGGACAGGGGAGTTAGATACGCAGTATTTT.

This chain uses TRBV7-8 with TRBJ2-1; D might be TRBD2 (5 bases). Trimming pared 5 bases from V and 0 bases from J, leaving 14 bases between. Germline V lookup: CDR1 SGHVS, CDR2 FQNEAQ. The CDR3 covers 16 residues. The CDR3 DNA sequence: TGTGCCAGCAGCCCCACGCGACTATCCTCCTACAATGAGCAGTTCTTC. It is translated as CASSPTRLSSYNEQFF. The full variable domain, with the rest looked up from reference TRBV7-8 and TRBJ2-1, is GAGVSQSPRYKVAKRGQDVALRCDPISGHVSLFWYQQALGQGPEFLTYFQNEAQLDKSGLPSDRFFAERPEGSVSTLKIQRTQQEDSAVYLCASSPTRLSSYNEQFFGPGTRLTVL.

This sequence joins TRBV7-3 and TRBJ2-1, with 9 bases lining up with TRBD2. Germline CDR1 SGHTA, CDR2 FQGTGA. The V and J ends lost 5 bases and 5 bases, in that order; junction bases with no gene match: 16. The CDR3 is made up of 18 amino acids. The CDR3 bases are TGTGCCAGCAGCACCCCATTGGCGGGAGGGCCTAACAACAATGAGCAGTTCTTC. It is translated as CASSTPLAGGPNNNEQFF.

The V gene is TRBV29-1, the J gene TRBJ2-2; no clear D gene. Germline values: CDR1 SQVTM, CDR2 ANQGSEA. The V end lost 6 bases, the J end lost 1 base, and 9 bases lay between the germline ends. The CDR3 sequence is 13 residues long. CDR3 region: CSVRGENTGELFF. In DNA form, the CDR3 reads TGCAGCGTGCGTGGAGAGAACACCGGGGAGCTGTTTTTT.

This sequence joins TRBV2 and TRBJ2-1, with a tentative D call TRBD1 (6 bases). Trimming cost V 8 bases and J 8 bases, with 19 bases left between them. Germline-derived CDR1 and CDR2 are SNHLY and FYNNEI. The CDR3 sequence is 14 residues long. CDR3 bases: TGTGCCAGCTCACAGGGCCCAGCCTCCGATGAGCAGTTCTTC. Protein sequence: CASSQGPASDEQFF.

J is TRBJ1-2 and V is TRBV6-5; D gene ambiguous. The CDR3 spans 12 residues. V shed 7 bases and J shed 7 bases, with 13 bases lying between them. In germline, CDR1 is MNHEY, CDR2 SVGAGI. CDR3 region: CASTQTGSGYTF. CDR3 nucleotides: TGTGCCAGCACCCAAACGGGTAGTGGCTACACCTTC.

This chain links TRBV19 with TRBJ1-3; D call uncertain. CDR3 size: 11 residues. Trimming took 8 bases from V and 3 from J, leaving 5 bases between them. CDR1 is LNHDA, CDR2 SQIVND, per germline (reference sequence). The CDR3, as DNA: TGTGCCAGTCTAGATGGAAACACCATATATTTT. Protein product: CASLDGNTIYF.

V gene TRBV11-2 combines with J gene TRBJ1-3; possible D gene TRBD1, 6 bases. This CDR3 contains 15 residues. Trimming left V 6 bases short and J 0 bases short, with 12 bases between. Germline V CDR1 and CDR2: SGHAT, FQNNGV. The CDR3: CASSSTGSSGNTIYF. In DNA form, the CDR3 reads TGTGCCAGCAGTTCCACAGGGAGCTCTGGAAACACCATATATTTT. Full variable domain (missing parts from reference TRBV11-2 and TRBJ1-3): EAGVAQSPRYKIIEKRQSVAFWCNPISGHATLYWYQQILGQGPKLLIQFQNNGVVDDSQLPKDRFSAERLKGVDSTLKIQPAKLEDSAVYLCASSSTGSSGNTIYFGEGSWLTVV.

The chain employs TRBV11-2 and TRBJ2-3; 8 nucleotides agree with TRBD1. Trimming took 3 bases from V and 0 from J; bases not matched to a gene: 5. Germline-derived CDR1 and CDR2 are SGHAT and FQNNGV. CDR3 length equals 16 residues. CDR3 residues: CASSLGQETSTDTQYF. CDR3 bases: TGTGCCAGCAGCTTGGGACAGGAGACTAGCACAGATACGCAGTATTTT.